This paragraph reports one TCR beta chain. Its target is not known. These data belong to a study of cytomegalovirus exposure and HLA in healthy donors. Notes on the study in general: An analysis was carried out later, and it reportedly showed fewer N-insertions in an Asian-associated ancestry cluster than the roughly 670-donor mean. The authors later found most CMV-associated TCR beta chains appeared HLA-restricted.

PCR involved 60 Vbeta and 13 Jbeta primers. Assay: immunoSEQ multiplex PCR; the TCRdb copy retains only in-frame clones and omits some. The data show some 78,000 clones, around 70% seen once. V was clipped by 5 bases and J by 3 bases, with 19 bases between them. This CDR3 comprises 16 residues. The germline V gene encodes CDR1 LNHDA and CDR2 SQIVND (reference sequence). The rearrangement uses TRBV19 and TRBJ1-2, with TRBD1 as a possible D gene (5 bases). The TCR was taken from a woman in her 40s in good health and CMV-seropositive. Material: PBMCs. CDR3: CASSVERGRSYYGYTF. CDR3 bases: TGTGCCAGTAGTGTCGAGCGGGGGAGAAGTTACTATGGCTACACCTTC.